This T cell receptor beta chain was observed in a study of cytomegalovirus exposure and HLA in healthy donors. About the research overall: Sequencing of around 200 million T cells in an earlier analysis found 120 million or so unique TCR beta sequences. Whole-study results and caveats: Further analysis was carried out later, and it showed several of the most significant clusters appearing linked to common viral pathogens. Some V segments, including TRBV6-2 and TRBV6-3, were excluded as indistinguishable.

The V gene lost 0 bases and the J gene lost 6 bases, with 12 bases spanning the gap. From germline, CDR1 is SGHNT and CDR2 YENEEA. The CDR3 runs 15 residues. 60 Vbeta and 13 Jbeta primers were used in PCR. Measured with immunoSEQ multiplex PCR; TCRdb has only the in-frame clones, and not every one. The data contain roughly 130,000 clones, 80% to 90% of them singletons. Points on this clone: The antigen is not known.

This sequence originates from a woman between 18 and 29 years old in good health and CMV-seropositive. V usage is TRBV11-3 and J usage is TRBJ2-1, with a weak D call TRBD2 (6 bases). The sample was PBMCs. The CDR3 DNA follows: TGTGCCAGCAGCTTAGATGGGAGACTAGGCAATGAGCAGTTCTTC. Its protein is CASSLDGRLGNEQFF.